This T cell receptor (beta chain) appears in the sequencing data of a study of CD8 T cells in ankylosing spondylitis. Quantitative 5'-RACE was performed with molecular barcodes, and it yielded the TCR beta libraries. In TCRdb, the 5' RACE reads were re-called with MiXCR into one record per CDR3 protein. This sample has about 33,000 distinct CDR3 sequences, with roughly 12% found just once. This clonotype was seen a handful of times. As yet, its antigen is unknown. The study, taken as a whole, reports: Clones that were linked to disease were CD8+ and were relatively rare in peripheral blood. Seemingly characteristic of ankylosing spondylitis blood was a TCR beta motif consisting of under ten highly homologous variants.

This CDR3 has 14 residues. V was pared by 2 bases and J by 3 bases, with 1 base of the junction left unmatched. Germline V gene data show CDR1 as MNHEY and CDR2 as SMNVEV (reference sequence). The rearrangement links TRBV27 to TRBJ2-7, with 10 nucleotides matching TRBD2. The specimen was synovial fluid, either unsorted or a sorted T cell fraction (not recorded which). This TCR came from a male donor with ankylosing spondylitis. The CDR3 nucleotides read TGTGCCAGCAGTTTACTAGCGGGAGTCTACGAGCAGTACTTC. Translated, it gives CASSLLAGVYEQYF.